Each of the 22 T cell receptor beta chains below was sequenced from the same sample in a study of blood T cell repertoires in COVID-19. Produced via immunoSEQ multiplex PCR; TCRdb's table is partial and in-frame only. Of fewer than 300,000 clones in the sample, 75% to 90% were seen once. Specimen: PBMCs or T cells enriched from blood (not recorded which). These receptors were obtained from a woman aged 25 to 39 who had recovered from COVID-19.

V is TRBV23-1 and J is TRBJ1-6; 8 bases are a match to TRBD1. TRBV23-1 is identified as an open reading frame with a role that is uncertain. The ends lost 2 bases at V and 1 base at J; junction bases unmatched: 25. CDR3 length: 24 residues. CDR3 nucleotides: TGCGCCAGCAGTCAACCAAAGTCGTTTAGATCGGACAGGGCGAGTGGGTCCTATAATTCACCCCTCCACTTT. It specifies CASSQPKSFRSDRASGSYNSPLHF.

The chain joins TRBV5-1 to TRBJ1-3; 7 nucleotides line up with TRBD1. The CDR3 covers 15 residues. The germline V gene encodes CDR1 SGHRS and CDR2 YFSETQ. V lost 4 bases, J lost 0 bases, and 4 bases stayed unmatched. In nucleotides, the CDR3 is TGCGCCAGCAGCCCTGGGACAGTCTCTGGAAACACCATATATTTT. Protein: CASSPGTVSGNTIYF.

The chain links TRBV5-1 to TRBJ2-7; TRBD1 matches at 11 bases. The germline V gene encodes CDR1 SGHRS and CDR2 YFSETQ. V shed 4 bases, J shed 6 bases, and the junction held 9 bases outside the gene matches. CDR3 size: 15 residues. The CDR3, as DNA: TGCGCCAGCAGCACGGGGACAGGGGGGTATGGCGAGCAGTACTTC. Amino acid sequence: CASSTGTGGYGEQYF.

The CDR3 DNA reads TGTGCCAGCAGCCTATTCTTGACTCCAAATGGCTACACCTTC. Protein product: CASSLFLTPNGYTF. This rearrangement joins TRBV7-2 to TRBJ1-2; no clear D gene. Trimming pared 5 bases from V and 6 bases from J, leaving 16 bases between. CDR3 length equals 14 residues. Germline CDR1 and CDR2: SGHTA and FQGNSA. The whole variable domain, remainder taken from reference TRBV7-2 and TRBJ1-2, is GAGVSQSPSNKVTEKGKDVELRCDPISGHTALYWYRQSLGQGLEFLIYFQGNSAPDKSGLPSDRFSAERTGGSVSTLTIQRTQQEDSAVYLCASSLFLTPNGYTFGSGTRLTVV.

This sequence joins TRBV10-2 and TRBJ1-4, with TRBD1 matching over 7 bases. Germline V gives CDR1 WSHSY, CDR2 SAAADI. CDR3 size: 14 residues. V gave up 6 bases and J gave up 3 bases; unmatched junction bases: 4. CDR3 DNA: TGCGCCAGCAGCCGACAGGGTTCTAATGAAAAACTGTTTTTT. Translation: CASSRQGSNEKLFF.

The chain links TRBV7-2 to TRBJ2-6; D might be TRBD1 (5 bases). Germline V gives CDR1 SGHTA, CDR2 FQGNSA. The CDR3 has 15 amino acids. Trimming took 6 bases from V and 0 from J, leaving 9 bases between them. The CDR3 reads CASSYRSSGANVLTF. The DNA for the CDR3 is TGTGCCAGCAGTTACAGGTCCTCTGGGGCCAACGTCCTGACTTTC. The entire variable domain, with the rest obtained from reference TRBV7-2 and TRBJ2-6, is as follows: GAGVSQSPSNKVTEKGKDVELRCDPISGHTALYWYRQSLGQGLEFLIYFQGNSAPDKSGLPSDRFSAERTGGSVSTLTIQRTQQEDSAVYLCASSYRSSGANVLTFGAGSRLTVL.

The chain joins TRBV19 to TRBJ1-2; 10 nucleotides line up with TRBD1. The V and J ends lost 6 bases and 3 bases, in that order; junction bases with no gene match: 13. CDR1 is LNHDA, CDR2 SQIVND, per germline (reference sequence). The CDR3 is made up of 17 amino acids. CDR3 nucleotides: TGTGCCAGTAGAGATCCCATCCGGGACAGGGGCCACTATGGCTACACCTTC. Protein product: CASRDPIRDRGHYGYTF.

V usage is TRBV5-6 and J usage is TRBJ1-5, with TRBD1 as a possible D gene (6 bases). Between the trimmed V and J ends, which lost 3 bases and 2 bases, there was a span of 15 bases. The CDR3 loop spans 16 amino acids. The V gene's germline CDR1 is SGHDT and CDR2 YYEEEE. The CDR3 DNA is TGTGCCAGCAGCTCATTACAGGGAGATGGCAATCAGCCCCAGCATTTT. Protein sequence: CASSSLQGDGNQPQHF.

The V call is TRBV23-1, the J call TRBJ2-3; D possibly corresponds to TRBD2 (6 bases). TRBV23-1 belongs to the ORF category, with a function that is uncertain. V was pared by 10 bases and J by 10 bases, with 30 bases between. The CDR3 consists of 16 residues. CDR3 coding DNA: TGCGCCATACGATGGGGTAGGAGGGCCCCCCCCTCCTCGCAGTATTTT. It translates to CAIRWGRRAPPSSQYF.

The chain has TRBV28 and TRBJ1-6; a possible D gene is TRBD1 (5 bases). The CDR3 is 18 amino acids. V gave up 4 bases and J gave up 0 bases, with 16 bases separating them. The germline gives CDR1 MDHEN, CDR2 SYDVKM. The CDR3 DNA is TGTGCCAGCAGTTCCCCCCGGGACGGGAGCTCCTATAATTCACCCCTCCACTTT. Its translation is CASSSPRDGSSYNSPLHF.

V and J are TRBV5-6 and TRBJ1-1, with 7 bases aligning to TRBD1. The CDR3 extends over 15 amino acids. The germline CDR1 and CDR2 sequences are SGHDT and YYEEEE. Germline trimming cut 4 bases from V and 7 bases from J; bases unmatched to any gene: 13. The CDR3 region is CASSLRQTGRNEAFF. The CDR3 DNA follows: TGTGCCAGCAGCCTCCGCCAGACAGGGAGAAATGAAGCTTTCTTT.

The V and J genes are TRBV5-6 and TRBJ2-5; 9 bases match TRBD1. The CDR3 extends over 16 amino acids. Germline V CDR1 and CDR2: SGHDT, YYEEEE. J gave up 5 bases and V 5 bases, and 13 bases lay outside the gene matches. The CDR3 DNA follows: TGTGCCAGCAGTCGTGGGGCGGGACAGGGTGAGGAGACCCAGTACTTC. Its protein is CASSRGAGQGEETQYF.

The chain employs TRBV9 and TRBJ2-1; 11 bases fit TRBD2. The CDR3 is made up of 16 amino acids. After removal of 2 bases from V and 0 bases from J, the junction contained 1 base not matched to a gene. Germline CDR1 reads SGDLS; CDR2 reads YYNGEE. DNA for the CDR3: TGTGCCAGCAGCGTGGGACTAGCGGCCTCCTACAATGAGCAGTTCTTC. This encodes CASSVGLAASYNEQFF.

The chain combines TRBV28 with TRBJ1-2; 7 nucleotides align to TRBD1. The germline V gene encodes CDR1 MDHEN and CDR2 SYDVKM. J gave up 7 bases and V 8 bases, and 4 bases lay outside the gene matches. The CDR3 totals 11 residues. CDR3 sequence: CASAYRGGYTF. In DNA form, the CDR3 reads TGTGCCAGCGCCTACAGGGGTGGCTACACCTTC.

Only a few counts were recorded for this clone. The V and J genes are TRBV2 and TRBJ2-7; D is possibly TRBD2 (5 bases). The CDR3 runs 10 residues. Between the trimmed V and J ends, which lost 6 bases and 7 bases, there was a span of 7 bases. The germline V gene encodes CDR1 SNHLY and CDR2 FYNNEI. This CDR3 is CASRGGEQYF. In DNA form, the CDR3 reads TGTGCCAGCAGGGGCGGGGAGCAGTACTTC.

This sequence joins TRBV7-6 and TRBJ2-1; tentative D call: TRBD2 (5 bases). There are 15 residues in the CDR3. V lost 3 bases, J lost 6 bases, and 15 bases lay in between. Germline CDR1 reads SGHVS; CDR2 reads FNYEAQ. The DNA for the CDR3 is TGTGCCAGCAGCTTTAGCGTAGATAGCAGCAATGAGCAGTTCTTC. Residues: CASSFSVDSSNEQFF.

This chain connects TRBV4-2 to TRBJ2-7; D may be TRBD1 (6 bases). The germline V gene encodes CDR1 LGHNA and CDR2 YNFKEQ. With 1 base removed from V and 3 bases from J, the gap between germline ends came to 19 bases. The CDR3 is made up of 17 amino acids. The CDR3: CASSQVGGGQTFYEQYF. CDR3 sequence (DNA): TGTGCCAGCAGCCAAGTGGGCGGCGGACAGACCTTCTACGAGCAGTACTTC.

The V gene is TRBV5-4, the J gene TRBJ2-7, with D perhaps TRBD1 (6 bases). Trimming left V 0 bases short and J 3 bases short, with 10 bases between. This CDR3 contains 14 residues. Germline V gene lookup returns CDR1 SGHNT and CDR2 YYREEE (reference sequence). The chain's CDR3 is CASSLGGQVYEQYF. In DNA form, the CDR3 reads TGTGCCAGCAGCTTGGGGGGACAAGTCTACGAGCAGTACTTC.

CDR3 in amino acids: CASRRPGNTGELFF. CDR3 coding DNA: TGCGCCAGCAGGAGGCCGGGGAACACCGGGGAGCTGTTTTTT. The chain links TRBV4-1 to TRBJ2-2; unclear D gene. CDR1 is MGHRA and CDR2 is YSYEKL in the germline V gene. The germline V and J ends were trimmed by 6 bases and 1 base, with 9 bases remaining between them. There are 14 residues in the CDR3.

The CDR3: CASSPRGTSSTGELFF. The CDR3 coding sequence is TGTGCCAGCAGCCCACGGGGGACTTCTTCCACCGGGGAGCTGTTTTTT. The chain is built from TRBV11-2 and TRBJ2-2; D is possibly TRBD2 (6 bases). CDR1 is SGHAT and CDR2 is FQNNGV in the germline V gene. The CDR3 runs to 16 residues. Trimming took 5 bases from V and 4 from J, leaving 17 bases between them.

This clone occurred a few times. The chain employs TRBV3-1 (or the pseudogene TRBV3-2) and TRBJ1-6; D not resolved. The CDR3 is 12 amino acids. CDR1 is LGHDT and CDR2 is YNNKEL in the germline V gene (reference sequence). Trimming took 9 bases from V and 8 from J, leaving 11 bases between them. CDR3 nucleotides: TGTGCCAGTGGGTCGGGTGATTCACCCCTCCACTTT. The encoded protein is CASGSGDSPLHF.

This clone has only one observation. The rearrangement joins TRBV24-1 to TRBJ2-5, with D perhaps matching TRBD1 (5 bases). The CDR3 loop spans 14 amino acids. The V gene lost 4 bases and the J gene lost 5 bases, with 13 bases spanning the gap. Germline-derived CDR1 and CDR2 are KGHDR and SFDVKD. The CDR3 region is CATSEDSVRETQYF. CDR3 DNA sequence: TGTGCCACCAGTGAAGACAGTGTCCGGGAGACCCAGTACTTC.